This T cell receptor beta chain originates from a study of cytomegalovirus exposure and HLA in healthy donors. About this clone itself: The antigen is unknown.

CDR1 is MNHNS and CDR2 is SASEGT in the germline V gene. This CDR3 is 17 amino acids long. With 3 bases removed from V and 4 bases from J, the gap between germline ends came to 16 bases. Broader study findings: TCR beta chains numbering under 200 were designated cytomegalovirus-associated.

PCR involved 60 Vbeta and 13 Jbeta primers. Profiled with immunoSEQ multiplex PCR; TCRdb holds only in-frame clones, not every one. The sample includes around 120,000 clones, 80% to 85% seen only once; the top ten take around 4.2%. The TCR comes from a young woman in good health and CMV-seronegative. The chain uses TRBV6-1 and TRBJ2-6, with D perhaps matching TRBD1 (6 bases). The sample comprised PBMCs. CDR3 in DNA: TGTGCCAGCAGTGAGTTGACAGGCCTCCGGGGGGCCAACGTCCTGACTTTC. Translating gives CASSELTGLRGANVLTF.